The 22 T cell receptor beta chains listed next were all sequenced from one sample in a study of cytomegalovirus exposure and HLA in healthy donors. Amplification used 60 Vbeta primers and 13 Jbeta primers. Profiled with immunoSEQ multiplex PCR; TCRdb holds only in-frame clones, not every one. Found here are a few hundred thousand clones, approximately 82% of them singletons; the top ten hold about 0.58%. The specimen sequenced was PBMCs. The receptors shown here come from a woman between 40 and 50 years old in good health and CMV-seronegative.

The chain carries TRBV18 and TRBJ1-3; D ambiguous. This CDR3 comprises 13 residues. V was clipped by 3 bases and J by 4 bases, with 7 bases between them. Germline loops: CDR1 KGHSH, CDR2 LQKENI. CDR3 in amino acids: CASSPGGGNTIYF. CDR3 bases: TGTGCCAGCTCACCGGGAGGCGGAAACACCATATATTTT.

V gene TRBV19 combines with J gene TRBJ1-5; 8 positions agree with TRBD1. The CDR3 length is 13 residues. V was clipped by 8 bases and J by 5 bases; unmatched bases: 5. Germline assignment: CDR1 LNHDA and CDR2 SQIVND (reference sequence). CDR3: CASDDRGDQPQHF. The CDR3 DNA is TGTGCCAGTGATGACAGGGGAGATCAGCCCCAGCATTTT.

The rearrangement joins TRBV28 to TRBJ2-1, with D perhaps matching TRBD2 (6 bases). In germline, CDR1 is MDHEN, CDR2 SYDVKM. The germline V and J ends were trimmed by 5 bases and 4 bases, with 21 bases remaining between them. The CDR3 covers 17 residues. CDR3 sequence: CASSLLGGTQTYNEQFF. CDR3 DNA: TGTGCCAGCAGTCTCCTTGGGGGGACCCAAACATACAATGAGCAGTTCTTC.

V and J are TRBV10-3 and TRBJ1-2, with 10 bases matching TRBD1. Germline V lookup: CDR1 ENHRY, CDR2 SYGVKD. This CDR3 is 16 amino acids long. V trimming: 6 bases; J trimming: 3 bases; junction bases outside the gene matches: 10. The CDR3 sequence is CAISLAGTGAHYGYTF. The CDR3 DNA sequence: TGTGCCATCAGCTTGGCCGGGACAGGGGCCCACTATGGCTACACCTTC.

V usage is TRBV25-1 and J usage is TRBJ2-7, with TRBD1 matching over 8 bases. Per the germline V gene, CDR1 is MGHDK and CDR2 is SYGVNS. The CDR3 length is 14 residues. The V segment lost 6 bases and the J segment 5 bases; nucleotides outside the gene matches: 9. This CDR3 is CASRRTGKIHEQYF. The CDR3 DNA is TGTGCCAGCAGACGGACAGGGAAGATTCACGAGCAGTACTTC.

The chain employs TRBV19 and TRBJ1-6; D perhaps matches TRBD1 (6 bases). This CDR3 region has 14 residues. Germline lookup yields CDR1 LNHDA and CDR2 SQIVND (reference sequence). Trimming stripped 3 bases from V and 11 bases from J, with 14 bases between. The CDR3 loop reads CASSIQNRAPPLHF. CDR3 nucleotide sequence: TGTGCCAGTAGTATCCAAAACAGGGCACCACCCCTCCACTTT. Looking up the rest from reference TRBV19 and TRBJ1-6 gives the full variable domain: DGGITQSPKYLFRKEGQNVTLSCEQNLNHDAMYWYRQDPGQGLRLIYYSQIVNDFQKGDIAEGYSVSREKKESFPLTVTSAQKNPTAFYLCASSIQNRAPPLHFGNGTRLTVT.

The V call is TRBV11-3, the J call TRBJ1-1, with no clear D. CDR3 length: 13 amino acids. Germline V gene lookup returns CDR1 SGHNT and CDR2 YENEEA. Trimming left V 3 bases short and J 1 base short, with 6 bases between. The CDR3 nucleotides are TGTGCCAGCAGCTTCGGTTCGAACACTGAAGCTTTCTTT. Residues: CASSFGSNTEAFF.

The V call is TRBV7-9, the J call TRBJ2-7; 9 bases align to TRBD1. Germline trimming cut 6 bases from V and 2 bases from J; bases unmatched to any gene: 2. CDR1 and CDR2 from the germline V gene are SEHNR and FQNEAQ (reference sequence). The CDR3 runs to 13 residues. The CDR3 loop is CASRRTGAYEQYF. CDR3 DNA: TGTGCCAGCAGACGGACAGGGGCCTACGAGCAGTACTTC. Supplemented by reference TRBV7-9 and TRBJ2-7, the full variable domain reads DTGVSQNPRHKITKRGQNVTFRCDPISEHNRLYWYRQTLGQGPEFLTYFQNEAQLEKSRLLSDRFSAERPKGSFSTLEIQRTEQGDSAMYLCASRRTGAYEQYFGPGTRLTVT.

This clone was recorded once. The rearrangement joins TRBV7-2 to TRBJ1-1, with D uncertain. V dropped 5 bases and J dropped 0 bases, with 10 bases sitting between them. The CDR3 has 14 residues. Germline CDR1 and CDR2: SGHTA and FQGNSA. In DNA, the CDR3 is TGTGCCAGCAGCCTTCAGATAATGAACACTGAAGCTTTCTTT. This sequence encodes CASSLQIMNTEAFF.

A single count supports this clone. Within the sample, other DNA sequences also encode this same CDR3. The gene calls are TRBV4-1 and TRBJ1-1; TRBD1 is a possible D gene (5 bases). CDR1 is MGHRA and CDR2 is YSYEKL in the germline V gene. The CDR3 runs to 14 residues. Trimming pared 4 bases from V and 8 bases from J, leaving 17 bases between. CDR3: CASSPPRGGAEAFF. CDR3 DNA: TGCGCCAGCAGCCCCCCAAGGGGTGGCGCCGAAGCTTTCTTT.

The chain links TRBV11-3 to TRBJ2-3, with D possibly being TRBD2 (7 bases). The V end lost 6 bases, the J end lost 6 bases, and 13 bases lay between the germline ends. The CDR3 sequence is 13 residues long. Per germline, CDR1 SGHNT and CDR2 YENEEA. The DNA of the CDR3 is TGTGCCAGCAGACAAGGGGGGGACGATACGCAGTATTTT. It encodes CASRQGGDDTQYF.

This clone appeared a few times. The chain recombines TRBV6-5 with TRBJ2-2; 7 positions agree with TRBD1. CDR3 length equals 15 residues. Germline-derived CDR1 and CDR2 are MNHEY and SVGAGI. V lost 2 bases, J lost 3 bases, and 3 bases stayed unmatched. CDR3 coding DNA: TGTGCCAGCAGTTACGGTGACAGGGACACCGGGGAGCTGTTTTTT. Its protein is CASSYGDRDTGELFF.

The chain has TRBV12-1 and TRBJ2-7; the table calls TRBD1, which could not be checked here. TRBV12-1 is recorded as a pseudogene. CDR3 size: 15 residues. CDR3 sequence: CASSFAGTVAYEQYF. The CDR3 DNA reads as TGTGCCAGCAGCTTTGCCGGGACAGTCGCCTACGAGCAGTACTTC.

CDR3 amino acids: CASSIEREWGNIQYF. For the CDR3, the DNA is TGTGCCAGTAGTATAGAGAGGGAATGGGGAAACATTCAGTACTTC. The rearrangement joins TRBV19 to TRBJ2-4; a possible D gene is TRBD2 (5 bases). Germline lookup yields CDR1 LNHDA and CDR2 SQIVND (reference sequence). V lost 0 bases and J 6 bases, leaving 12 bases between the germline ends. There are 15 residues in the CDR3.

With regard to this clone: An end of the junction differs from the germline gene, which may be a read error. The gene calls are TRBV7-9 and TRBJ1-6; the match to TRBD1 covers 11 bases. CDR3 length equals 17 residues. CDR1 and CDR2 from the germline V gene are SEHNR and FQNEAQ (reference sequence). CDR3 in DNA: TGTTCCAGCAGCTTAGACAGCGGACAGGGGGCAAGGTCACCCCTCCACTTT. Translated, it gives CSSSLDSGQGARSPLHF.

In nucleotides, the CDR3 is TGTGCCAGCAGCAGTCAGGGGGCTTTGCACGAGCAGTACTTC. It is translated as CASSSQGALHEQYF. The chain uses TRBV7-9 and TRBJ2-7; 8 nucleotides match TRBD1. Germline trimming cut 5 bases from V and 5 bases from J; bases unmatched to any gene: 8. CDR3 length equals 14 residues. Germline V gene sequence: CDR1 SEHNR, CDR2 FQNEAQ (reference sequence). Full variable domain (rest looked up from reference TRBV7-9 and TRBJ2-7): DTGVSQNPRHKITKRGQNVTFRCDPISEHNRLYWYRQTLGQGPEFLTYFQNEAQLEKSRLLSDRFSAERPKGSFSTLEIQRTEQGDSAMYLCASSSQGALHEQYFGPGTRLTVT.

The chain couples TRBV2 to TRBJ2-5; TRBD2 is a possible D gene (7 bases). Germline CDR1 and CDR2: SNHLY and FYNNEI. The CDR3 runs 17 residues. Deletions cut 6 bases from V and 5 bases from J, with 25 bases between. The CDR3 sequence: CASSSEKGEGGPETQYF. In DNA form, the CDR3 reads TGTGCCAGCAGCTCCGAGAAGGGGGAGGGGGGGCCTGAGACCCAGTACTTC.

The rearrangement uses TRBV19 and TRBJ1-2; no reliable D call. V lost 3 bases to trimming and J lost 1 base, with 18 bases between them. This CDR3 spans 17 amino acids. In germline, CDR1 is LNHDA, CDR2 SQIVND (reference sequence). In DNA, the CDR3 is TGTGCCAGTAGTATGGGCCGAAGCAGCAATAATAACTATGGCTACACCTTC. Amino acid sequence: CASSMGRSSNNNYGYTF.

The genes are TRBV19 and TRBJ2-1; D may be TRBD1 (6 bases). This CDR3 is built from 18 residues. The V end was cut by 6 bases, the J end by 4 bases, with 25 bases between. Per germline, CDR1 LNHDA and CDR2 SQIVND (reference sequence). DNA for the CDR3: TGTGCCAGTAGGTCAGGGGTATTGACGGGTGACCTATACAATGAGCAGTTCTTC. It codes for CASRSGVLTGDLYNEQFF.

This sequence joins TRBV19 and TRBJ1-5, with a tentative D call TRBD1 (5 bases). The CDR3 is 13 amino acids. The V end lost 8 bases, the J end lost 5 bases, and 13 bases lay between the germline ends. CDR1 and CDR2 (germline): LNHDA, SQIVND (reference sequence). The CDR3: CASQQASYQPQHF. CDR3 bases: TGTGCCAGTCAACAGGCGAGCTATCAGCCCCAGCATTTT.

This clone was found once. The CDR3 is CAWSVRDRGNSPLHF. The CDR3 nucleotides read TGTGCCTGGAGTGTTAGGGACAGGGGAAATTCACCCCTCCACTTT. The genes are TRBV30 and TRBJ1-6; 10 nucleotides agree with TRBD1. CDR1 is GTSNPN and CDR2 is SVGIG in the germline V gene (reference sequence). This CDR3 is built from 15 residues. V lost 0 bases and J lost 7; bases outside the gene matches: 3.

This clone was observed a single time. The sample carries other DNA sequences with the same CDR3. The chain employs TRBV18 and TRBJ2-2, with D unclear. CDR1 is KGHSH, CDR2 LQKENI, per germline. The CDR3 covers 14 residues. Trimming cost V 2 bases and J 1 base, with 5 bases left between them. The CDR3: CASSPGGNTGELFF. Here the CDR3 DNA reads TGTGCCAGCTCACCAGGCGGGAACACCGGGGAGCTGTTTTTT.